Below, 17 T cell receptor beta chains from the same sample are listed, as sequenced in a study of metastatic and nonmetastatic thyroid tumors. TCRdb reprocessed the PCR reads using MiXCR. The sample carries 20,000 to 25,000 clones, about 24% recorded once. There were no patients who had received any treatment before thyroid surgery. Sequenced: tumor tissue. The receptors shown here come from a female donor with papillary thyroid cancer or a benign thyroid nodule (not recorded which). Some clones in this sample may be carry-over from other donors' samples.

J is TRBJ2-7 and V is TRBV27, with 13 bases fitting TRBD2. The CDR3 has 13 residues. V was clipped by 4 bases and J by 7 bases; unmatched bases: 1. Germline lookup yields CDR1 MNHEY and CDR2 SMNVEV (reference sequence). CDR3 coding DNA: TGTGCCAGCAGTTGGGGACTAGCGGGAGAGCAGTACTTC. Protein: CASSWGLAGEQYF.

The rearrangement uses TRBV20-1 and TRBJ1-4; TRBD1 agrees at 7 bases. Germline loops: CDR1 DFQATT, CDR2 SNEGSKA (reference sequence). The CDR3 is 17 amino acids. J was trimmed by 3 bases and V by 1 base; bases with no gene match: 11. CDR3 amino acids: CSARVVTGTWANEKLFF. CDR3 DNA sequence: TGCAGTGCTAGAGTTGTGACAGGGACATGGGCTAATGAAAAACTGTTTTTT.

This clone was found a few times. The chain combines TRBV19 with TRBJ1-1; TRBD1 matches 9 bases. The trim removed 6 bases at V and 1 base at J, leaving 3 bases unmatched. The CDR3 is made up of 14 amino acids. In germline, CDR1 is LNHDA, CDR2 SQIVND (reference sequence). The CDR3 spells CASRGTGPNTEAFF. DNA of the CDR3: TGTGCCAGTAGGGGGACAGGGCCGAACACTGAAGCTTTCTTT.

The table lists this clone with many counts. V and J are TRBV19 and TRBJ2-7; 8 positions agree with TRBD2. This CDR3 region has 16 residues. CDR1 is LNHDA, CDR2 SQIVND, per germline (reference sequence). The V segment lost 2 bases and the J segment 12 bases; nucleotides outside the gene matches: 18. CDR3 in amino acids: CASSINSAGVSRGSYF. The CDR3 DNA follows: TGTGCCAGTAGTATAAACTCAGCGGGAGTAAGCAGGGGTTCGTACTTC.

This clone was observed at least ten times. The CDR3 DNA reads TGTGCCAGCAGCGGACTAGTCGGGAGGGCGAGGAATGAGCAGTTCTTC. Translation: CASSGLVGRARNEQFF. This chain joins TRBV2 and TRBJ2-1, with 8 nucleotides matching TRBD2. The CDR3 is 16 residues long. The V gene's germline CDR1 is SNHLY and CDR2 FYNNEI. V shed 6 bases, J shed 7 bases, and the junction held 14 bases outside the gene matches.

In its sample, this clone is medium-sized. The V call is TRBV27, the J call TRBJ2-1; 13 nucleotides match TRBD2. CDR1 is MNHEY and CDR2 is SMNVEV in the germline V gene (reference sequence). This CDR3 comprises 15 residues. V dropped 7 bases and J dropped 7; count of bases not matched to a gene: 7. In nucleotides, the CDR3 is TGTGCCAGCACCTTAGGGACTAGCGGGGCAAATGAGCAGTTCTTC. Translated: CASTLGTSGANEQFF.

In its sample, this clone was seen many times. The chain is built from TRBV6-2 or TRBV6-3 and TRBJ2-3; TRBD2 agrees at 7 bases. The V gene's germline CDR1 is MNHEY and CDR2 SVGEGT. This CDR3 is built from 15 residues. The ends lost 2 bases at V and 1 base at J; junction bases unmatched: 3. As DNA, the CDR3 is TGTGCCAGCAGTTACGGGCTAGCGGGCACAGATACGCAGTATTTT. Translating gives CASSYGLAGTDTQYF.

This clone has a handful of counts. Its ends do not fully match the called genes, so a read error is possible. The CDR3 bases are TGCGCCAGCAGTGGAAGAGCCACTGAAGCTTTCTTT. Translating it yields CASSGRATEAFF. V is TRBV6-1 and J is TRBJ1-1; D is unresolved. This CDR3 comprises 12 residues. From germline, CDR1 is MNHNS and CDR2 SASEGT.

This clone rates as medium-sized. The chain carries TRBV27 and TRBJ2-7, with 12 bases that match TRBD1. Germline CDR1 MNHEY, CDR2 SMNVEV (reference sequence). The CDR3 is 15 residues long. The ends lost 7 bases at V and 3 bases at J; junction bases unmatched: 7. The CDR3: CASKGQGAAGYEQYF. The CDR3 nucleotides are TGTGCCAGCAAGGGACAGGGGGCAGCCGGCTACGAGCAGTACTTC.

This clone was seen ten or more times. The chain has TRBV5-8 and TRBJ1-1; possible D gene TRBD1, 5 bases. The germline V gene has CDR1 SGHTS and CDR2 YDEGEE. V was shortened by 7 bases and J by 1 base, with 14 bases between the two germline ends. This CDR3 region has 14 residues. The CDR3, as DNA: TGTGCCAGCCTCCTTCGAAGGGGGAACACTGAAGCTTTCTTT. It translates to CASLLRRGNTEAFF.

This clone showed up many times. The rearrangement joins TRBV7-2 to TRBJ2-3; tentative D call: TRBD2 (7 bases). The V gene lost 5 bases and the J gene lost 4 bases, with 16 bases spanning the gap. Looked up from germline, CDR1 is SGHTA and CDR2 is FQGNSA. The CDR3 sequence is 15 residues long. The CDR3 nucleotides are TGTGCCAGCAGCCCAGGACTAGGGGGGGCAGATACGCAGTATTTT. Its translation is CASSPGLGGADTQYF.

This clone was recorded a few times. The rearrangement joins TRBV20-1 to TRBJ1-2; 7 positions agree with TRBD1. The CDR3 totals 13 residues. Germline values: CDR1 DFQATT, CDR2 SNEGSKA (reference sequence). The V and J ends lost 6 bases and 4 bases, in that order; junction bases with no gene match: 8. The CDR3 sequence: CSARGGGAYGYTF. CDR3 coding DNA: TGCAGTGCCAGGGGGGGCGGCGCCTATGGCTACACCTTC.

In this sample, this clone turned up many times. This sequence joins TRBV7-2 and TRBJ1-6, with D unclear. CDR1 SGHTA and CDR2 FQGNSA come from the germline V gene. The CDR3 spans 14 residues. V lost 0 bases to trimming and J lost 9 bases, with 9 bases between them. CDR3 amino acids: CASSLAFSGSPLHF. The CDR3 DNA reads TGTGCCAGCAGCTTAGCCTTTTCCGGTTCACCCCTCCACTTT.

The rearrangement uses TRBV2 and TRBJ2-7; 7 bases fit TRBD2. Looked up from germline, CDR1 is SNHLY and CDR2 is FYNNEI. Trimming cost V 7 bases and J 1 base; bases outside gene matches: 10. The CDR3 has 15 amino acids. The CDR3 loop reads CASTPLRGDSYEQYF. Written as DNA, the CDR3 is TGTGCCAGCACTCCACTTCGGGGGGATTCCTACGAGCAGTACTTC.

Judged by abundance, this clone is medium-sized (0.01 to 0.1%). The chain uses TRBV19 and TRBJ2-7, with 9 bases fitting TRBD2. Germline CDR1 is LNHDA and CDR2 is SQIVND (reference sequence). V shed 4 bases and J 7 bases; nucleotides not matched to a gene: 11. The CDR3 length is 15 residues. This chain's CDR3 is CASSTRYSGRGEQYF. In DNA, the CDR3 is TGTGCCAGTAGTACTCGGTATAGCGGGAGAGGAGAGCAGTACTTC.

This clone was recorded at least ten times. The CDR3 region has the DNA TGTGCCAGCAGTCTAGCGGTCAGCTCCTACGAGCAGTACTTC. Translating gives CASSLAVSSYEQYF. This chain links TRBV28 with TRBJ2-7, with TRBD2 matching over 7 bases. The V and J ends lost 5 bases and 0 bases, in that order; junction bases with no gene match: 4. Germline V gene data show CDR1 as MDHEN and CDR2 as SYDVKM. The CDR3 spans 14 residues.

This clone is judged medium-sized (0.01 to 0.1%). The chain has TRBV6-1 and TRBJ2-7, with D tentatively TRBD2 (5 bases). Looked up from germline, CDR1 is MNHNS and CDR2 is SASEGT. The CDR3 covers 17 residues. V lost 4 bases and J 3 bases, leaving 22 bases between the germline ends. In nucleotides, the CDR3 is TGTGCCAGCAGTGGCTCGGCTAGGAGGTCACAATTCTACGAGCAGTACTTC. It is translated as CASSGSARRSQFYEQYF.